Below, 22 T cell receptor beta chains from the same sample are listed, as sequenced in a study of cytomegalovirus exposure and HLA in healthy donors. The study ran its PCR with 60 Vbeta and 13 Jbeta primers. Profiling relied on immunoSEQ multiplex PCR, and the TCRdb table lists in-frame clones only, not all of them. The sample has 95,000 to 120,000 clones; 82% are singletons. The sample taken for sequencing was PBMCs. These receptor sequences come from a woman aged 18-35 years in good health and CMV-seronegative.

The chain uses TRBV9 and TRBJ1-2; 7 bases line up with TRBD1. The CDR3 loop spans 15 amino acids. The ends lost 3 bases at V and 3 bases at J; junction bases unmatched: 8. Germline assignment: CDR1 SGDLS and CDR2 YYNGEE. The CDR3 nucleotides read TGTGCCAGCAGCGCAGGACCGGGACAGCACTATGGCTACACCTTC. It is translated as CASSAGPGQHYGYTF.

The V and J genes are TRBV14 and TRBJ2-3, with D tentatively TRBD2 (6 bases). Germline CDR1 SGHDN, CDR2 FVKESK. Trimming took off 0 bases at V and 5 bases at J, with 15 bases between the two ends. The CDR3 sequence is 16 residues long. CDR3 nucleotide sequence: TGTGCCAGCAGCCAAGATCTCGGGAGTGGTAAAGATACGCAGTATTTT. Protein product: CASSQDLGSGKDTQYF.

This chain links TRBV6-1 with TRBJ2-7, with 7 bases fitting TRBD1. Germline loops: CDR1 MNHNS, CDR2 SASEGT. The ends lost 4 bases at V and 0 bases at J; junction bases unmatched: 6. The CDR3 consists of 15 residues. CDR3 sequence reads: CASSGGTASSYEQYV. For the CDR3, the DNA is TGTGCCAGCAGTGGGGGGACAGCCAGCTCCTACGAGCAGTACGTC.

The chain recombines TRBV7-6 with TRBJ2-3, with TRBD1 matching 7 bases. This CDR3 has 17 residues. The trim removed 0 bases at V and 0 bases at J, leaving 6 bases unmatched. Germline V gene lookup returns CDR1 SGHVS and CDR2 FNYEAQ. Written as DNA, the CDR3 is TGTGCCAGCAGCTTAGCTCAAGGGGGCGCCAGCACAGATACGCAGTATTTT. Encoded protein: CASSLAQGGASTDTQYF.

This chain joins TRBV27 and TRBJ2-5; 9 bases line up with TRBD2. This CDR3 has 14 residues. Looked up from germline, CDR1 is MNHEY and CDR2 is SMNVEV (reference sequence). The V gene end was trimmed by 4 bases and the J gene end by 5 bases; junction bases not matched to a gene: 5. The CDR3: CASSSYSGSETQYF. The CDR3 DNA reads TGTGCCAGCAGTTCCTATAGCGGGAGTGAGACCCAGTACTTC.

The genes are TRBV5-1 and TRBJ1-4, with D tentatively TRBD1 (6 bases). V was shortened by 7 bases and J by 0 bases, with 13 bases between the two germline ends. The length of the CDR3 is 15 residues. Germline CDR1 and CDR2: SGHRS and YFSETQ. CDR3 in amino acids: CASSQQGSTNEKLFF. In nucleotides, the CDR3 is TGCGCCAGCTCCCAACAGGGCTCAACTAATGAAAAACTGTTTTTT.

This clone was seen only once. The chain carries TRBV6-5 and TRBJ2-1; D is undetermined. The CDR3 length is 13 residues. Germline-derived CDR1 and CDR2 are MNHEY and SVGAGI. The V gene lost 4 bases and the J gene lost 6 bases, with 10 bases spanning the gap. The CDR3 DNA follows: TGTGCCAGCAGTTTATACGAGAGCAATGAGCAGTTCTTC. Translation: CASSLYESNEQFF.

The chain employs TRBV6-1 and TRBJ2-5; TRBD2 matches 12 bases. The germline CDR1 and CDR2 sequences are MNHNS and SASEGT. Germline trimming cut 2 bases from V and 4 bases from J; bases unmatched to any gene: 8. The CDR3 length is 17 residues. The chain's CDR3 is CASSENVGLAGLETQYF. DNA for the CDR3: TGTGCCAGCAGTGAAAACGTAGGACTAGCGGGACTAGAGACCCAGTACTTC.

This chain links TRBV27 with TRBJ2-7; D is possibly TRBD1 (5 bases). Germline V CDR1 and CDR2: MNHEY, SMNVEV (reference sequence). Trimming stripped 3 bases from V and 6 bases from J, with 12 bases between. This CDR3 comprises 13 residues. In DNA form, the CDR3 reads TGTGCCAGCAGTTTTGTAGGGGATGGCGAGCAGTACTTC. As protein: CASSFVGDGEQYF.

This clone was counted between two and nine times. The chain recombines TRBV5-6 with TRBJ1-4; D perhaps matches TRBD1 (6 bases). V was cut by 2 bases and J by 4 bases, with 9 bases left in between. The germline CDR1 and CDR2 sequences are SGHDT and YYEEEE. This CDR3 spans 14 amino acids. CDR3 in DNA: TGTGCCAGCAGCTTACAGGGTCTTAATGAAAAACTGTTTTTT. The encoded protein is CASSLQGLNEKLFF.

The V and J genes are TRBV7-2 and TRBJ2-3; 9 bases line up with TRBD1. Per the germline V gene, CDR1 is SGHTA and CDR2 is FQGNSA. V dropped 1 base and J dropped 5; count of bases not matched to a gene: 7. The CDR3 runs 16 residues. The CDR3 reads CASSLDRGRFRDTQYF. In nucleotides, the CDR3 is TGTGCCAGCAGCTTAGACAGGGGGCGTTTTAGAGATACGCAGTATTTT. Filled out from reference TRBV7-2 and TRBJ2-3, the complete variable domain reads GAGVSQSPSNKVTEKGKDVELRCDPISGHTALYWYRQSLGQGLEFLIYFQGNSAPDKSGLPSDRFSAERTGGSVSTLTIQRTQQEDSAVYLCASSLDRGRFRDTQYFGPGTRLTVL.

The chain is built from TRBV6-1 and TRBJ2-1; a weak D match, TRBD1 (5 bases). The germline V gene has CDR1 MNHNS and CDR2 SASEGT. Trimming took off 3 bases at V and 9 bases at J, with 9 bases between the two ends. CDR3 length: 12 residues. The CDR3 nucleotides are TGTGCCAGCAGTGACAGGGCTATTGAGCAGTTCTTC. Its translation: CASSDRAIEQFF.

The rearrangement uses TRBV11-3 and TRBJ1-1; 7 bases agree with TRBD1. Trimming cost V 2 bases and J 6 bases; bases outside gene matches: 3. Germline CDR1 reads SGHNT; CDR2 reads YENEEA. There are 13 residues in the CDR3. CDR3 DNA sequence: TGTGCCAGCAGCTTACAGGGGGGCCCTGAAGCTTTCTTT. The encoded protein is CASSLQGGPEAFF.

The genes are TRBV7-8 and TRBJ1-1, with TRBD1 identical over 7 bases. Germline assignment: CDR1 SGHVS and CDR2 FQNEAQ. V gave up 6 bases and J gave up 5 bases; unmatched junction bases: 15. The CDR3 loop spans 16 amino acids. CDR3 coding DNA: TGTGCCAGCAGACAAGACAGAACGACAGGGACAACTGAAGCTTTCTTT. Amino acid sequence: CASRQDRTTGTTEAFF.

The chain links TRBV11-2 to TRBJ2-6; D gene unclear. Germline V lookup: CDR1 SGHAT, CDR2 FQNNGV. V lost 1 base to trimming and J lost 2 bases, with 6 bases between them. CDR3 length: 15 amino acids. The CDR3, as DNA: TGTGCCAGCAGCTTAGGCGTGACTGGGGCCAACGTCCTGACTTTC. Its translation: CASSLGVTGANVLTF. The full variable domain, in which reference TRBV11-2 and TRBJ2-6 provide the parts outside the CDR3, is EAGVAQSPRYKIIEKRQSVAFWCNPISGHATLYWYQQILGQGPKLLIQFQNNGVVDDSQLPKDRFSAERLKGVDSTLKIQPAKLEDSAVYLCASSLGVTGANVLTFGAGSRLTVL.

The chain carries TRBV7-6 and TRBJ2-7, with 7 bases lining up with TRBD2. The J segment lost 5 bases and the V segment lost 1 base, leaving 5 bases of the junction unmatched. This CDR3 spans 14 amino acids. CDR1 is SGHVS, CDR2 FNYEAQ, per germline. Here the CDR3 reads CASSLGGSFHEQYF. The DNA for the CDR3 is TGTGCCAGCAGCTTAGGCGGGAGTTTCCACGAGCAGTACTTC.

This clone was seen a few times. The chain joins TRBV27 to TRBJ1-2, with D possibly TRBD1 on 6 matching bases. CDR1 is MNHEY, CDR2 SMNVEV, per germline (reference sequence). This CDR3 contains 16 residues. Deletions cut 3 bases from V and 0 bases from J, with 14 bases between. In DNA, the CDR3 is TGTGCCAGCAGTTTTTACGGGACACCGGCTAACTATGGCTACACCTTC. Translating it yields CASSFYGTPANYGYTF.

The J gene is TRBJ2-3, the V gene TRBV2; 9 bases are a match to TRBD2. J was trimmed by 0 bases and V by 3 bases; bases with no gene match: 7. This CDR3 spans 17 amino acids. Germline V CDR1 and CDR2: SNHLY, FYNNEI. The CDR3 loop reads CASSDFSSGTSTDTQYF. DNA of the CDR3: TGTGCCAGCAGTGATTTCTCTAGCGGGACAAGCACAGATACGCAGTATTTT.

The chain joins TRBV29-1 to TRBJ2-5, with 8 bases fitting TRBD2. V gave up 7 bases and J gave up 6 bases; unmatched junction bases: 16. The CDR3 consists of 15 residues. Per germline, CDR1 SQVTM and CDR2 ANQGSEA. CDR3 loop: CSALKGVAGPQTQYF. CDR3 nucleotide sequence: TGCAGCGCGCTCAAGGGGGTAGCGGGGCCCCAGACCCAGTACTTC.

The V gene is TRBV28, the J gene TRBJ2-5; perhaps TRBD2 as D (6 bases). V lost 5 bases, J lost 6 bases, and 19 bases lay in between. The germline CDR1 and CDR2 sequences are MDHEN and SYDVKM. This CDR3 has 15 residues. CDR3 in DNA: TGTGCCAGCAGTCCCCCGGGGGTTAAGGTGAAGACCCAGTACTTC. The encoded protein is CASSPPGVKVKTQYF. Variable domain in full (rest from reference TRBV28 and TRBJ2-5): DVKVTQSSRYLVKRTGEKVFLECVQDMDHENMFWYRQDPGLGLRLIYFSYDVKMKEKGDIPEGYSVSREKKERFSLILESASTNQTSMYLCASSPPGVKVKTQYFGPGTRLLVL.

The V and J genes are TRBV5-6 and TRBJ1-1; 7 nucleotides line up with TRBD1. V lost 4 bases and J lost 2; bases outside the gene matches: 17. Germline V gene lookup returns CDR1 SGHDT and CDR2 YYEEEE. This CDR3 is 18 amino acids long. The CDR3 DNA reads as TGTGCCAGCAGCCCGACGGCAGAACAGACAGGGTTTAACACTGAAGCTTTCTTT. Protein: CASSPTAEQTGFNTEAFF.

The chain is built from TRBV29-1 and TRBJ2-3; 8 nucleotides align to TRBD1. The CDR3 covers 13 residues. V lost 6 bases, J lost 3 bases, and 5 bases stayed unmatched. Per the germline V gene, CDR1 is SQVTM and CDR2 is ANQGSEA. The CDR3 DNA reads TGCAGCGTCGGGACAGGAGGGACAGATACGCAGTATTTT. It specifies CSVGTGGTDTQYF.